Each of the 23 T cell receptor beta chains below was sequenced from the same sample in a study of shared clonotypes between healthy human individuals. Method: immunoSEQ multiplex PCR; TCRdb's copy keeps in-frame clones and lacks some. Among roughly 500,000 clones listed, 81% were seen once. The sequencing sample was made of PBMCs. The receptor source for this set is a woman in her forties in good health. Some clones in this sample may be carry-over from other donors' samples.

The rearrangement uses TRBV7-2 and TRBJ2-1; 7 bases agree with TRBD2. Germline CDR1 SGHTA, CDR2 FQGNSA. The V gene end was trimmed by 0 bases and the J gene end by 7 bases; junction bases not matched to a gene: 3. This CDR3 contains 14 residues. The CDR3 DNA is TGTGCCAGCAGCTTAGCGGGAGGGCCAAATGAGCAGTTCTTC. Its protein is CASSLAGGPNEQFF.

The chain couples TRBV30 to TRBJ2-7, with D tentatively TRBD1 or TRBD2 (5 bases each). This CDR3 is built from 13 residues. In germline, CDR1 is GTSNPN, CDR2 SVGIG (reference sequence). The ends were cut back, 3 bases at V and 2 bases at J, with 11 bases in the middle. The CDR3 DNA reads as TGTGCCTGGAGACACCCGGGACCCTACGAGCAGTACTTC. Its protein is CAWRHPGPYEQYF.

In its sample, this clone was seen once. CDR3 nucleotide sequence: TGTGCCAGCAGCTCTAGCGGGAGGGACAATGAGCAGTTCTTC. Residues: CASSSSGRDNEQFF. This chain connects TRBV7-3 to TRBJ2-1; 12 positions agree with TRBD2. V dropped 4 bases and J dropped 5; count of bases not matched to a gene: 0. The CDR3 covers 14 residues. From germline, CDR1 is SGHTA and CDR2 FQGTGA.

This chain connects TRBV29-1 to TRBJ2-3; either TRBD1 or TRBD2 may fit D (5 bases each). CDR3 length: 14 residues. Germline V gives CDR1 SQVTM, CDR2 ANQGSEA. Between the trimmed V and J ends, which lost 8 bases and 4 bases, there was a span of 19 bases. CDR3 sequence (DNA): TGCAGCACCCATGGGGCCACTAGTGCAGATACGCAGTATTTT. It specifies CSTHGATSADTQYF.

The rearrangement links TRBV7-3 to TRBJ2-2; TRBD2 matches 8 bases. This CDR3 is built from 17 residues. V shed 5 bases and J 4 bases; nucleotides not matched to a gene: 12. Germline values: CDR1 SGHTA, CDR2 FQGTGA. In nucleotides, the CDR3 is TGTGCCAGCAGCCGAGCCCCAGCGGGAGTTAGCACCGGGGAGCTGTTTTTT. It specifies CASSRAPAGVSTGELFF.

As regards this clone: A far more abundant clone sits one base away, making this likely a read error. The chain has TRBV28 and TRBJ2-5; no firm D call. TRBJ2-7 matches the DNA end more closely, so the J call is doubtful. This CDR3 spans 11 amino acids. Germline V gene sequence: CDR1 MDHEN, CDR2 SYDVKM. The CDR3 DNA reads TGTGCCAGCAGTTTCTTCTACGAGCAGTACTTC. Protein sequence: CASSFFYEQYF.

This clone was counted a few times. This chain uses TRBV28 with TRBJ2-5, with D perhaps TRBD1 (5 bases). V dropped 4 bases and J dropped 0 bases, with 12 bases sitting between them. This CDR3 spans 15 amino acids. Germline CDR1 MDHEN, CDR2 SYDVKM. In DNA form, the CDR3 reads TGTGCCAGCAGTTCCCAGACAGCGTACCAAGAGACCCAGTACTTC. This encodes CASSSQTAYQETQYF.

This chain uses TRBV7-2 with TRBJ2-7; 8 nucleotides line up with TRBD1. The CDR3 extends over 15 amino acids. After removal of 5 bases from V and 6 bases from J, the junction contained 12 bases not matched to a gene. Germline V gene sequence: CDR1 SGHTA, CDR2 FQGNSA. The DNA of the CDR3 is TGTGCCAGCAGCCTTAATACCCAGGGGGCGGGCGAGCAGTACTTC. This codes for CASSLNTQGAGEQYF.

The J gene is TRBJ1-5, the V gene TRBV19; 7 bases line up with TRBD1. Germline V gene sequence: CDR1 LNHDA, CDR2 SQIVND (reference sequence). The CDR3 totals 13 residues. After removal of 6 bases from V and 7 bases from J, the junction contained 6 bases not matched to a gene. The CDR3 bases are TGTGCCAGTAGAGGGACAGTTGGGCAGCCCCAGCATTTT. It codes for CASRGTVGQPQHF. Full variable domain (outside the CDR3, taken from reference TRBV19 and TRBJ1-5): DGGITQSPKYLFRKEGQNVTLSCEQNLNHDAMYWYRQDPGQGLRLIYYSQIVNDFQKGDIAEGYSVSREKKESFPLTVTSAQKNPTAFYLCASRGTVGQPQHFGDGTRLSIL.

The V and J genes are TRBV28 and TRBJ1-3; no firm D call. This CDR3 has 12 residues. The ends were cut back, 6 bases at V and 2 bases at J, with 5 bases in the middle. Germline-derived CDR1 and CDR2 are MDHEN and SYDVKM. CDR3 loop: CASREAGNTIYF. As DNA, the CDR3 is TGTGCCAGCAGGGAGGCTGGAAACACCATATATTTT.

As to this clone: Given a far larger clone just one base away, this is likely a sequencing read error. Other nucleotide sequences from this sample produce the same CDR3. This chain links TRBV28 with TRBJ2-5; 7 bases are shared with TRBD1. The end of the DNA is better explained by TRBJ2-7, so the J call may be wrong. This CDR3 has 16 residues. The germline CDR1 and CDR2 sequences are MDHEN and SYDVKM. CDR3 residues: CASTPADGTDSYEQYF. The CDR3 DNA is TGTGCCAGCACCCCGGCGGATGGGACAGATTCCTACGAGCAGTACTTC.

This chain joins TRBV2 and TRBJ2-3; the match to TRBD1 covers 8 bases. The CDR3 covers 16 residues. V trimming: 5 bases; J trimming: 0 bases; junction bases outside the gene matches: 7. The germline V gene encodes CDR1 SNHLY and CDR2 FYNNEI. DNA of the CDR3: TGTGCCAGCAGTTTACAGGGGGGTCTTAGCACAGATACGCAGTATTTT. This gives the protein CASSLQGGLSTDTQYF.

Worth noting for this clone: A far larger clone is only one base removed, so a read error is likely. The sample carries other DNA sequences with the same CDR3. J is TRBJ2-1 and V is TRBV30; the match to TRBD2 covers 9 bases. The V and J ends lost 1 base and 0 bases, in that order; junction bases with no gene match: 7. CDR1 and CDR2 (germline): GTSNPN, SVGIG (reference sequence). CDR3 length: 17 amino acids. Here the CDR3 reads CAWSGGLAGNSYNEQFF. The CDR3 region has the DNA TGTGCCTGGAGTGGGGGGCTAGCGGGAAACTCCTACAATGAGCAGTTCTTC.

V gene TRBV27 combines with J gene TRBJ2-7; no firm D call. The CDR3 is 16 amino acids. CDR1 and CDR2 (germline): MNHEY, SMNVEV (reference sequence). Trimming stripped 0 bases from V and 2 bases from J, with 14 bases between. DNA of the CDR3: TGTGCCAGCAGTTTATCGGTCTCGACCCCCACCTACGAGCAGTACTTC. It encodes CASSLSVSTPTYEQYF.

This chain joins TRBV2 and TRBJ2-3; 10 bases align to TRBD2. V lost 9 bases to trimming and J lost 0 bases; unmatched junction nucleotides: 3. CDR1 is SNHLY and CDR2 is FYNNEI in the germline V gene. CDR3 size: 14 residues. CDR3 DNA: TGTGCCAGTCTAGCGGGAGTTAGCACAGATACGCAGTATTTT. Encoded protein: CASLAGVSTDTQYF.

The sample holds a few counts of this clone. This is likely an artifact of a read error, given a far larger clone one base away. In the same sample, other DNA sequences code for this CDR3. The chain has TRBV30 and TRBJ2-2; D is unresolved. CDR3 length equals 15 residues. V lost 2 bases and J lost 1, with 11 bases in between. Germline CDR1 GTSNPN, CDR2 SVGIG (reference sequence). The CDR3 DNA reads TGTGCCTGGAGTAGAGGAAGCAAGAACACCGGGGAGCTGTTTTTT. Its protein product is CAWSRGSKNTGELFF.

The table lists this clone with a count of one. V usage is TRBV27 and J usage is TRBJ2-1; 8 bases map to TRBD2. The J segment lost 10 bases and the V segment lost 4 bases, leaving 6 bases of the junction unmatched. Looked up from germline, CDR1 is MNHEY and CDR2 is SMNVEV (reference sequence). The CDR3 sequence is 13 residues long. The CDR3: CASSSDLAGEQFF. The CDR3 DNA reads TGTGCCAGCAGTTCAGACTTAGCGGGAGAGCAGTTCTTC.

The chain combines TRBV15 with TRBJ2-3; 12 bases are shared with TRBD2. Trimming removed 3 bases from V and 6 bases from J; junction bases left unmatched: 7. The CDR3 is 16 amino acids. The germline V gene encodes CDR1 LNHNV and CDR2 YYDKDF (reference sequence). Here the CDR3 reads CATSRLLAGGFDTQYF. The DNA of the CDR3 is TGTGCCACCAGCAGGTTACTAGCGGGAGGCTTCGATACGCAGTATTTT.

Concerning this clone: The junction differs from germline at one of its ends, possibly a read error. Other DNA sequences in this sample translate to the same CDR3. This chain connects TRBV9 to TRBJ2-5, with D possibly matching TRBD2 (5 bases). The CDR3 has 15 amino acids. Germline V gene data show CDR1 as SGDLS and CDR2 as YYNGEE. CDR3 residues: CASSVFSEYQETQYF. For the CDR3, the DNA is TGTGCCAGTAGCGTTTTCAGCGAGTACCAAGAGACCCAGTACTTC.

This sequence joins TRBV5-1 and TRBJ2-2, with 10 bases identical to TRBD1. The trim removed 0 bases at V and 6 bases at J, leaving 5 bases unmatched. CDR3 length: 16 residues. Germline V gene lookup returns CDR1 SGHRS and CDR2 YFSETQ. CDR3 sequence (DNA): TGCGCCAGCAGCTTGGGGTACGGACAGGGGGCCGGGGAGCTGTTTTTT. It encodes CASSLGYGQGAGELFF.

The rearrangement joins TRBV4-3 to TRBJ2-7, with D perhaps TRBD2 (5 bases). CDR3 length equals 14 residues. Trimming left V 1 base short and J 1 base short, with 8 bases between. Per germline, CDR1 LGHNA and CDR2 YSLEER. The CDR3 is CASSQGRGSYEQYF. In DNA form, the CDR3 reads TGCGCCAGCAGCCAAGGTCGGGGTTCCTACGAGCAGTACTTC.

This clone came up many times. One end of the junction fails to match germline, which may point to a read error. The same CDR3 is also encoded by other DNA sequences in this sample. This chain links TRBV28 with TRBJ2-2; D is uncertain. Germline assignment: CDR1 MDHEN and CDR2 SYDVKM. The CDR3 is 15 residues long. The CDR3 region has the DNA TGCGCCAGCAGTACGATAACCACTGGGACCGGGGAGCTGTTTTTT. Translated: CASSTITTGTGELFF.

This sequence joins TRBV28 and TRBJ1-2; no definite D call. V was cut by 2 bases and J by 1 base, with 8 bases left in between. Germline V gives CDR1 MDHEN, CDR2 SYDVKM. The CDR3 spans 14 residues. The CDR3 region has the DNA TGTGCCAGCAGTTTAGGCACCTTTAACTATGGCTACACCTTC. Protein sequence: CASSLGTFNYGYTF.